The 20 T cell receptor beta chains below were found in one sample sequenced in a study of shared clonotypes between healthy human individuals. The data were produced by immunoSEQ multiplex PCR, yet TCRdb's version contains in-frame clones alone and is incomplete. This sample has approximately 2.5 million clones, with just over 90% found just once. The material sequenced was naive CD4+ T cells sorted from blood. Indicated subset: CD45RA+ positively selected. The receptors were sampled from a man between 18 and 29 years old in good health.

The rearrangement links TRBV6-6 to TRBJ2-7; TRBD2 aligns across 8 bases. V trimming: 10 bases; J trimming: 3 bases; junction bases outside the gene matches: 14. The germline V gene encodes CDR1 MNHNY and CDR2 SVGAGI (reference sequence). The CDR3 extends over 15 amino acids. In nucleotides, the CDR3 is TGTGCCACCTCGGGGGGGGAGAGTGGAAGCTACGAGCAGTACTTC. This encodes CATSGGESGSYEQYF.

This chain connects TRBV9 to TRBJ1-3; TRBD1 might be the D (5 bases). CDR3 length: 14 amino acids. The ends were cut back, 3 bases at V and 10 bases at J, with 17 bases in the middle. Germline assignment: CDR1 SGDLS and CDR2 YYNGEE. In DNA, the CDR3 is TGTGCCAGCAGCGCCGGGACCCCCGGGGGGACCATATATTTT. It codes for CASSAGTPGGTIYF.

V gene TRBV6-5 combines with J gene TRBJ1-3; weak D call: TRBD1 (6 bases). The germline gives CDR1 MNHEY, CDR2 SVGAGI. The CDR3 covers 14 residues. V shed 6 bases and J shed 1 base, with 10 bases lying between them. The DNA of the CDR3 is TGTGCCAGCAGAGAACAGGGATCTGGAAACACCATATATTTT. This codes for CASREQGSGNTIYF.

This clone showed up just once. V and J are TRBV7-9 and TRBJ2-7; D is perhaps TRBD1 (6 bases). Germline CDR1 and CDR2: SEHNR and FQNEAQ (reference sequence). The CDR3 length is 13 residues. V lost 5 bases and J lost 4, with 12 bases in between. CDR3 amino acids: CASSRTEPYEQYF. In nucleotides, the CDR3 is TGTGCCAGCAGCCGGACAGAGCCGTACGAGCAGTACTTC.

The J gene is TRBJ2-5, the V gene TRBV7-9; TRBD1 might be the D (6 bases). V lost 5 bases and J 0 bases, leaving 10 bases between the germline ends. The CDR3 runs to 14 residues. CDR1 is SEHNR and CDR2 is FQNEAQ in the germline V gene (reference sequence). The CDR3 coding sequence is TGTGCCAGCAGCCGACAGGCGGACCAAGAGACCCAGTACTTC. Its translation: CASSRQADQETQYF. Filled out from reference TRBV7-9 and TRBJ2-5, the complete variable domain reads DTGVSQNPRHKITKRGQNVTFRCDPISEHNRLYWYRQTLGQGPEFLTYFQNEAQLEKSRLLSDRFSAERPKGSFSTLEIQRTEQGDSAMYLCASSRQADQETQYFGPGTRLLVL.

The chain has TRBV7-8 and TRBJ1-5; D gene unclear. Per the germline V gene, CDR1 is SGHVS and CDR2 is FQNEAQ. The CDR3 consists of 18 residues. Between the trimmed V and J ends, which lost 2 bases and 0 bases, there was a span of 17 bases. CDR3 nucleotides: TGTGCCAGCAGCTTAAGTCGGACCAATAGATATAGCAATCAGCCCCAGCATTTT. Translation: CASSLSRTNRYSNQPQHF. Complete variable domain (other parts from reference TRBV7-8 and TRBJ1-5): GAGVSQSPRYKVAKRGQDVALRCDPISGHVSLFWYQQALGQGPEFLTYFQNEAQLDKSGLPSDRFFAERPEGSVSTLKIQRTQQEDSAVYLCASSLSRTNRYSNQPQHFGDGTRLSIL.

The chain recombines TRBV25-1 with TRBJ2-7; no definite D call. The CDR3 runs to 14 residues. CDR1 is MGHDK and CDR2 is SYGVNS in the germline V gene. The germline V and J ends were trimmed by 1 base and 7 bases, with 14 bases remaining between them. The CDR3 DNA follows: TGTGCCAGCAGTGAATCTAAGACCTTACGGGAGCAGTACTTC. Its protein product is CASSESKTLREQYF.

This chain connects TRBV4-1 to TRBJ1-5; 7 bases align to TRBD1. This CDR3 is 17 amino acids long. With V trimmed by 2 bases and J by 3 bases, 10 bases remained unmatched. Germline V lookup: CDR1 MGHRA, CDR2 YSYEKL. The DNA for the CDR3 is TGCGCCAGCAGCCAACGAGGCCGGGGACAGTCCAATCAGCCCCAGCATTTT. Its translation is CASSQRGRGQSNQPQHF.

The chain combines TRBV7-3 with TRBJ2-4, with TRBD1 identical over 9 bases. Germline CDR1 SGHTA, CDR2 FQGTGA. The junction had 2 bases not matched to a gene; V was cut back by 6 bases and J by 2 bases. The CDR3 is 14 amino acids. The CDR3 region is CASRDRGTKNIQYF. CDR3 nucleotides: TGTGCCAGCAGGGACAGGGGAACCAAAAACATTCAGTACTTC.

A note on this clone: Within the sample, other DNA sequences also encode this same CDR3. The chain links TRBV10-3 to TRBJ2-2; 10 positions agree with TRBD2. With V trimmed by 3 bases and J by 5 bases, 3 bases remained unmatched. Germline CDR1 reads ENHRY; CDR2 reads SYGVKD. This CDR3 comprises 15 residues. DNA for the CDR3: TGTGCCATCAGTGATCTAGCGGGGGAAACCGGGGAGCTGTTTTTT. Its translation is CAISDLAGETGELFF.

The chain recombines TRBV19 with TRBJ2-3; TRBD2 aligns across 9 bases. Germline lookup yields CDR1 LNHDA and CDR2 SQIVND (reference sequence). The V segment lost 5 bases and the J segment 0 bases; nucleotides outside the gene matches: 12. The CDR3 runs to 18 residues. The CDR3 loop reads CASSVRPQTSGSTDTQYF. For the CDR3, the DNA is TGTGCCAGTAGTGTCCGACCCCAAACTAGCGGGAGCACAGATACGCAGTATTTT.

The CDR3 region is CASRETGTDTQYF. CDR3 nucleotides: TGTGCCAGCAGGGAGACAGGCACAGATACGCAGTATTTT. V and J are TRBV2 and TRBJ2-3; TRBD1 might be the D (5 bases). The CDR3 contains 13 residues. Germline CDR1 reads SNHLY; CDR2 reads FYNNEI. Between the trimmed V and J ends, which lost 6 bases and 1 base, there was a span of 8 bases.

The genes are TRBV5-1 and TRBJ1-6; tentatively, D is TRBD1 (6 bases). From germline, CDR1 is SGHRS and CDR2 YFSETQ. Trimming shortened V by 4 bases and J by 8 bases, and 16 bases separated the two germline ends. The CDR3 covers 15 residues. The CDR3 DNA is TGCGCCAGCAGCCCGCTAGGGGGGAGGGATTCACCCCTCCACTTT. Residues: CASSPLGGRDSPLHF.

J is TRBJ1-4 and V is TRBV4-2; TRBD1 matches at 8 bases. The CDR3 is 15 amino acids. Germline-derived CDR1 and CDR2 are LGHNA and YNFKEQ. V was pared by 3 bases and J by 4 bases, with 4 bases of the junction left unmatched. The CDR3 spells CASSQADRDNEKLFF. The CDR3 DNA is TGTGCCAGCAGCCAGGCGGACAGGGATAATGAAAAACTGTTTTTT.

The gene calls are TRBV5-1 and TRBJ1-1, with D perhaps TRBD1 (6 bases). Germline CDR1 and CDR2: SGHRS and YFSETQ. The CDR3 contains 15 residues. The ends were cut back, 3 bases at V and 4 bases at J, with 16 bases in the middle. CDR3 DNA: TGCGCCAGCAGCTACTATGGGGGGCGGATCACTGAAGCTTTCTTT. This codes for CASSYYGGRITEAFF.

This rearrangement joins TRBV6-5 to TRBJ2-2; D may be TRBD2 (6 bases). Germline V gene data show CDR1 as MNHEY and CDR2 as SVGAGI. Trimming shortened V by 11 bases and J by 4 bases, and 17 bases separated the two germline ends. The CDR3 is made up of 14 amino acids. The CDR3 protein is CASRGGWATGELFF. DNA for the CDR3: TGTGCCTCCCGGGGAGGATGGGCCACCGGGGAGCTGTTTTTT.

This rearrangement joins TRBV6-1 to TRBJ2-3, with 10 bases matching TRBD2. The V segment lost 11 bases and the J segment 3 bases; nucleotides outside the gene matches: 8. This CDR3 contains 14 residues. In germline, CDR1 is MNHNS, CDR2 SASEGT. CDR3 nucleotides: TGTGCCGGCTCTAGCGGGAGTGTAACAGATACGCAGTATTTT. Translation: CAGSSGSVTDTQYF.

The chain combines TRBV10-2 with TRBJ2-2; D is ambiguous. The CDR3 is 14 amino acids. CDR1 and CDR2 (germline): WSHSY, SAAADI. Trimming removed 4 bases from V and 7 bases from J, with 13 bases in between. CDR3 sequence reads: CASSAQRVNGELFF. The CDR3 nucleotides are TGCGCCAGCAGTGCTCAAAGGGTAAACGGGGAGCTGTTTTTT.

The CDR3 loop is CASSLGQAKNIQYF. CDR3 DNA: TGTGCCAGCAGCTTAGGGCAGGCCAAAAACATTCAGTACTTC. The gene calls are TRBV7-2 and TRBJ2-4; D remains unclear. Trimming pared 1 base from V and 1 base from J, leaving 5 bases between. The CDR3 spans 14 residues. Germline V lookup: CDR1 SGHTA, CDR2 FQGNSA. Full variable domain (outside the CDR3, taken from reference TRBV7-2 and TRBJ2-4): GAGVSQSPSNKVTEKGKDVELRCDPISGHTALYWYRQSLGQGLEFLIYFQGNSAPDKSGLPSDRFSAERTGGSVSTLTIQRTQQEDSAVYLCASSLGQAKNIQYFGAGTRLSVL.

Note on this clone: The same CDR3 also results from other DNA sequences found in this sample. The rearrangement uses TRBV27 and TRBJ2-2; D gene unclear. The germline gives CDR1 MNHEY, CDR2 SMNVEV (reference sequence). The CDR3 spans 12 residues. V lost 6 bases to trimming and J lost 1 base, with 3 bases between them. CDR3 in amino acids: CASRLNTGELFF. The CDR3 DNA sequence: TGTGCCAGCAGGCTGAACACCGGGGAGCTGTTTTTT.